Following are 12 T cell receptor beta chains from one sample sequenced in a study of cytomegalovirus exposure and HLA in healthy donors. The primer mix had 60 Vbeta and 13 Jbeta primers. Only in-frame clones appear in the TCRdb table, and some are missing; sequencing was by immunoSEQ multiplex PCR. The data contain under 200,000 clones, 81% of them singletons. Sequences were obtained from PBMCs. These receptors were obtained from a woman aged 50 to 60 in good health and CMV-seronegative.

This clone was recorded only once. The chain combines TRBV27 with TRBJ2-1, with D tentatively TRBD2 (5 bases). The CDR3 covers 14 residues. The ends were cut back, 5 bases at V and 7 bases at J, with 15 bases in the middle. CDR1 and CDR2 from the germline V gene are MNHEY and SMNVEV (reference sequence). CDR3 DNA sequence: TGTGCCAGCAGTACTACGGGGTTCTGGAATGAGCAGTTCTTC. Its translation is CASSTTGFWNEQFF.

The chain recombines TRBV5-1 with TRBJ2-1; 8 positions agree with TRBD1. V gave up 3 bases and J gave up 8 bases; unmatched junction bases: 7. The germline V gene encodes CDR1 SGHRS and CDR2 YFSETQ. This CDR3 is built from 14 residues. CDR3 in amino acids: CASSWDRPSDEQFF. CDR3 coding DNA: TGCGCCAGCAGCTGGGACAGGCCATCCGATGAGCAGTTCTTC.

The chain couples TRBV4-2 to TRBJ1-1, with D possibly TRBD1 on 5 matching bases. The germline CDR1 and CDR2 sequences are LGHNA and YNFKEQ. The CDR3 spans 13 residues. V shed 2 bases and J shed 4 bases, with 8 bases lying between them. The CDR3 is CASSQRGGTEAFF. DNA for the CDR3: TGTGCCAGCAGCCAAAGGGGCGGCACTGAAGCTTTCTTT.

The gene calls are TRBV28 and TRBJ1-2, with D maybe TRBD1 (6 bases). Looked up from germline, CDR1 is MDHEN and CDR2 is SYDVKM. This CDR3 region has 14 residues. The V gene lost 6 bases and the J gene lost 4 bases, with 15 bases spanning the gap. CDR3 DNA: TGTGCCAGCAGGGGGGCGTGGGGTGGCTATGGCTACACCTTC. Its protein is CASRGAWGGYGYTF.

DNA of the CDR3: TGTGCCAGCAGCGTAGGGGCAGACACTAGCACAGATACGCAGTATTTT. Amino acids: CASSVGADTSTDTQYF. The V and J genes are TRBV9 and TRBJ2-3; no firm D call. This CDR3 has 16 residues. The germline V and J ends were trimmed by 0 bases and 0 bases, with 11 bases remaining between them. Looked up from germline, CDR1 is SGDLS and CDR2 is YYNGEE.

The chain joins TRBV29-1 to TRBJ2-5; D is perhaps TRBD2 (6 bases). Germline CDR1 reads SQVTM; CDR2 reads ANQGSEA. The CDR3 consists of 11 residues. V was cut by 6 bases and J by 5 bases, with 10 bases left in between. For the CDR3, the DNA is TGCAGCGTCACCCGGGGGGAGACCCAGTACTTC. Translating gives CSVTRGETQYF.

The chain employs TRBV6-5 and TRBJ2-7; perhaps TRBD2 as D (5 bases). V lost 2 bases to trimming and J lost 4 bases, with 12 bases between them. Germline loops: CDR1 MNHEY, CDR2 SVGAGI. This CDR3 comprises 14 residues. In DNA form, the CDR3 reads TGTGCCAGCAGTTACATCGGGAAGGGATACGAGCAGTACTTC. It yields the protein CASSYIGKGYEQYF.

In its sample, this clone was seen a few times. This chain joins TRBV27 and TRBJ2-7; 7 bases fit TRBD2. This CDR3 has 14 residues. After removal of 2 bases from V and 2 bases from J, the junction contained 3 bases not matched to a gene. From germline, CDR1 is MNHEY and CDR2 SMNVEV (reference sequence). The CDR3 loop reads CASSLLAAPYEQYF. The CDR3 DNA follows: TGTGCCAGCAGTTTACTAGCGGCCCCCTACGAGCAGTACTTC.

The chain joins TRBV19 to TRBJ2-1, with a weak D call TRBD1 (6 bases). The CDR3 totals 15 residues. Germline V gene sequence: CDR1 LNHDA, CDR2 SQIVND (reference sequence). The V and J ends lost 2 bases and 6 bases respectively, with 14 bases between them. The CDR3: CASSISKTGANEQFF. The CDR3 coding sequence is TGTGCCAGTAGTATAAGTAAGACAGGAGCCAATGAGCAGTTCTTC.

V and J are TRBV4-1 and TRBJ1-5, with TRBD1 matching over 9 bases. The length of the CDR3 is 17 residues. From germline, CDR1 is MGHRA and CDR2 YSYEKL. V shed 2 bases, J shed 4 bases, and the junction held 9 bases outside the gene matches. The CDR3 region has the DNA TGCGCCAGCAGCCAACCTACAGGGGGCCGTGCTAATCAGCCCCAGCATTTT. It translates to CASSQPTGGRANQPQHF.

The rearrangement links TRBV27 to TRBJ2-1, with D unclear. V dropped 6 bases and J dropped 7 bases, with 13 bases sitting between them. The CDR3 covers 13 residues. Looked up from germline, CDR1 is MNHEY and CDR2 is SMNVEV (reference sequence). The CDR3 is CASRRLLGNEQFF. The CDR3 nucleotides are TGTGCCAGCAGGAGACTTCTGGGTAATGAGCAGTTCTTC.

The CDR3 coding sequence is TGTGCCAGCACCCAAGGGAGGGGCTCAAGGGAGCAGTACTTC. Amino acid sequence: CASTQGRGSREQYF. V and J are TRBV28 and TRBJ2-7; TRBD2 aligns across 7 bases. The CDR3 length is 14 residues. Germline CDR1 is MDHEN and CDR2 is SYDVKM. Trimming cost V 7 bases and J 7 bases; bases outside gene matches: 13.